This T cell receptor beta chain came from a study of blood T cells in healthy people across ages. The study, taken as a whole, reports: Reliance upon unsorted PBMCs precluded definitive naive versus antigen-experienced comparison.

Worth noting for this clonotype: What it binds is not known.

CDR3 length equals 15 residues. V lost 5 bases and J 8 bases, leaving 19 bases between the germline ends. CDR1 and CDR2 (germline): PRHDT, FYEKMQ (reference sequence). The use of a sample-barcoded 5' primer and a J-beta primer mix characterized a second PCR of about 7 to 12 cycles. TCRdb reprocessed the 5' RACE reads via MiXCR and lists one record per CDR3 protein. The table includes 700,000 to 950,000 distinct CDR3 sequences, roughly 41% detected once. V and J are TRBV13 and TRBJ2-1; possibly TRBD2 for D (6 bases). The sequence derives from a woman in her sixties or seventies in good health. The sample taken for sequencing was blood. The CDR3 loop is CASSPAGPGDDEQFF. CDR3 bases: TGTGCCAGCAGCCCTGCGGGACCGGGCGACGATGAGCAGTTCTTC.